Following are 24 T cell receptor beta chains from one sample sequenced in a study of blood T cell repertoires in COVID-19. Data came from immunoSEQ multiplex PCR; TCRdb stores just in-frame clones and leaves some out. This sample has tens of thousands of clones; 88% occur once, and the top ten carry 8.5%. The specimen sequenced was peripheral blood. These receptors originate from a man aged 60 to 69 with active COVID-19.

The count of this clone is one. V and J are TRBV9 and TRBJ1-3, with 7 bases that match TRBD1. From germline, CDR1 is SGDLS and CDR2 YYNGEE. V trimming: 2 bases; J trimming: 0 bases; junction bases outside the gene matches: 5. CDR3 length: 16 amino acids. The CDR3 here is CASSVGGQISGNTIYF. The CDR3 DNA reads TGTGCCAGCAGCGTCGGGGGACAGATCTCTGGAAACACCATATATTTT.

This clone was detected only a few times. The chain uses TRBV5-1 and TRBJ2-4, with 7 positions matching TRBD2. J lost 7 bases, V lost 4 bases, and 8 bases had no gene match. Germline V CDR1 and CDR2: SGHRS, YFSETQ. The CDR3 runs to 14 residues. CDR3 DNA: TGCGCCAGCAGCCCCGGACTAGTTCGGAACATTCAGTACTTC. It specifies CASSPGLVRNIQYF. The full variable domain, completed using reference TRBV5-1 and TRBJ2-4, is KAGVTQTPRYLIKTRGQQVTLSCSPISGHRSVSWYQQTPGQGLQFLFEYFSETQRNKGNFPGRFSGRQFSNSRSEMNVSTLELGDSALYLCASSPGLVRNIQYFGAGTRLSVL.

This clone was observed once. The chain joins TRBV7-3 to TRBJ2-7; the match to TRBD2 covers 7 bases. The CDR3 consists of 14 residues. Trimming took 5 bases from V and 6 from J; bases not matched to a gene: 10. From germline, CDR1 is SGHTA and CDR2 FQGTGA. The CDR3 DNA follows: TGTGCCAGCAGCACGGCTAGCGGTCTTGGCGAGCAGTACTTC. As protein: CASSTASGLGEQYF.

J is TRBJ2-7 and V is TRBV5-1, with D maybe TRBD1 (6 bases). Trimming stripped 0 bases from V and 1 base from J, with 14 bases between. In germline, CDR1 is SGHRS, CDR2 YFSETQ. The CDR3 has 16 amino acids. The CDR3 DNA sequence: TGCGCCAGCAGCTTGGGTTGGGCAGGGGATTCCTACGAGCAGTACTTC. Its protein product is CASSLGWAGDSYEQYF.

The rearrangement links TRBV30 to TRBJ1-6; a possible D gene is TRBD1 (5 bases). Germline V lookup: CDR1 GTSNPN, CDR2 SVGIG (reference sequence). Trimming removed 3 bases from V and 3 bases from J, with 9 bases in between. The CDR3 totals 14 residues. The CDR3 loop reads CAWSRGNYNSPLHF. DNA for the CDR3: TGTGCCTGGAGCCGGGGGAACTATAATTCACCCCTCCACTTT.

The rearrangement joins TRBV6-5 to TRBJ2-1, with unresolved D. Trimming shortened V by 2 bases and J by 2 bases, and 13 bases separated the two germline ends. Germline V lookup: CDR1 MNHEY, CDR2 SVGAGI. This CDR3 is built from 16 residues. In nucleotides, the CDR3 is TGTGCCAGCAGTTACCGCATGACACGTACCTACAATGAGCAGTTCTTC. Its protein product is CASSYRMTRTYNEQFF.

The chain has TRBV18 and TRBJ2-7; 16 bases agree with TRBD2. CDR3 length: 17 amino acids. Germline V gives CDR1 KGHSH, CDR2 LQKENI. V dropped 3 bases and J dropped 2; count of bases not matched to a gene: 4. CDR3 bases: TGTGCCAGCTCACCTCCGGGACTAGCGGGAGGGACCTACGAGCAGTACTTC. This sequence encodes CASSPPGLAGGTYEQYF.

The CDR3 DNA reads as TGTGCCAGTAGCCTTCTCTTCGGGACAAACACCGGGGAGCTGTTTTTT. As protein: CASSLLFGTNTGELFF. The genes are TRBV19 and TRBJ2-2; perhaps TRBD1 as D (6 bases). V lost 6 bases, J lost 2 bases, and 16 bases lay in between. There are 16 residues in the CDR3. The V gene's germline CDR1 is LNHDA and CDR2 SQIVND (reference sequence). Full variable domain (missing parts from reference TRBV19 and TRBJ2-2): DGGITQSPKYLFRKEGQNVTLSCEQNLNHDAMYWYRQDPGQGLRLIYYSQIVNDFQKGDIAEGYSVSREKKESFPLTVTSAQKNPTAFYLCASSLLFGTNTGELFFGEGSRLTVL.

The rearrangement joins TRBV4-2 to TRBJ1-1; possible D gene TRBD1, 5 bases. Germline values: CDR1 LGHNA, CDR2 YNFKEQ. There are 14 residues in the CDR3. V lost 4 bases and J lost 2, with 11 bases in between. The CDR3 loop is CASSLQGFNTEAFF. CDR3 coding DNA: TGTGCCAGCAGCCTTCAGGGCTTTAACACTGAAGCTTTCTTT.

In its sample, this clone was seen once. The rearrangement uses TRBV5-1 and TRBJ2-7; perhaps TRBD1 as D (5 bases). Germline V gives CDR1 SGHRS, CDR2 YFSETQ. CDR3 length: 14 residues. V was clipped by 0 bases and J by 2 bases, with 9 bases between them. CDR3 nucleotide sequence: TGCGCCAGCAGCTTGGACCGGACAACCTACGAGCAGTACTTC. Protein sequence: CASSLDRTTYEQYF.

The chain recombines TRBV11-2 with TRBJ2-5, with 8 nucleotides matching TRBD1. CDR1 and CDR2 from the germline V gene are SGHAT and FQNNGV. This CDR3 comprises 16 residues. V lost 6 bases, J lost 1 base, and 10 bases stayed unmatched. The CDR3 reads CASRSPQGAFQETQYF. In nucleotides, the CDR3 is TGTGCCAGCAGATCTCCTCAGGGGGCCTTCCAAGAGACCCAGTACTTC.

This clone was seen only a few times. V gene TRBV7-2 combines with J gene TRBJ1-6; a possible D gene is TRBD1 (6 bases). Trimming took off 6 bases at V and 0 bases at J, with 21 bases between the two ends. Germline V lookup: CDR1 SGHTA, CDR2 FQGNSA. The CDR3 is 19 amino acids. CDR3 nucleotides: TGTGCCAGCAGGGGAGCCGGGACAATTAAGAGCTCCTATAATTCACCCCTCCACTTT. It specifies CASRGAGTIKSSYNSPLHF.

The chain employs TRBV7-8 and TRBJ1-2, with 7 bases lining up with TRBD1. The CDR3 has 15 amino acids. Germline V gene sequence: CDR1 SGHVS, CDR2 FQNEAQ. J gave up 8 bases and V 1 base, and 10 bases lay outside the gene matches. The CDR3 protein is CASSLGKTGLHGYTF. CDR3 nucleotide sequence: TGTGCCAGCAGCTTAGGGAAGACAGGGTTACACGGCTACACCTTC.

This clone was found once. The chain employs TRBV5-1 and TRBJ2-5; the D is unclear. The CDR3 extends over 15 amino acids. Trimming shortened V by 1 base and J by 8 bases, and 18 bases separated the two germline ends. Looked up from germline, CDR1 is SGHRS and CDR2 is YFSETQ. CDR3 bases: TGCGCCAGCAGCTTGCAGACACGGCTTATAGTAACCCAGTACTTC. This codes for CASSLQTRLIVTQYF.

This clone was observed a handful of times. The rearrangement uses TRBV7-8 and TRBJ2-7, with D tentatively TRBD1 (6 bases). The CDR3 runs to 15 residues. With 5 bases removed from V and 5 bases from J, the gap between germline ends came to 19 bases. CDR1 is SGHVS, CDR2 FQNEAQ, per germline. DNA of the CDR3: TGTGCCAGCAGCCTCCGGGACACGCTACGAAACGAGCAGTACTTC. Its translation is CASSLRDTLRNEQYF.

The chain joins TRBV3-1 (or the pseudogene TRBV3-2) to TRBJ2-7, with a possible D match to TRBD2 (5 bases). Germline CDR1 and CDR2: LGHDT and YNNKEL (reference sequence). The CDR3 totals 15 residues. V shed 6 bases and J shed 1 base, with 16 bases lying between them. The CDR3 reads CASSPGQRGSYEQYF. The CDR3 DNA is TGTGCCAGCAGTCCCGGGCAGCGAGGGTCCTACGAGCAGTACTTC.

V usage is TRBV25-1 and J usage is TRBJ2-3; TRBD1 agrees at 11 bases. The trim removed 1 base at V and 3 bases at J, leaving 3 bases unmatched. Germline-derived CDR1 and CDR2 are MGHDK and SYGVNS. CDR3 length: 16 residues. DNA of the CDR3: TGTGCCAGCAGTGAATGGACAGGGGGCCCTACAGATACGCAGTATTTT. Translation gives CASSEWTGGPTDTQYF.

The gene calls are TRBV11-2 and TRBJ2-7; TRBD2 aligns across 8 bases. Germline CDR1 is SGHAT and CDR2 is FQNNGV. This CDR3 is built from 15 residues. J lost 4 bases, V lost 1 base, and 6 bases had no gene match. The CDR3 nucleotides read TGTGCCAGCAGCTTAGCAAGCAGCGGGGGATACGAGCAGTACTTC. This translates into CASSLASSGGYEQYF. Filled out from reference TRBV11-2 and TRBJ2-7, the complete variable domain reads EAGVAQSPRYKIIEKRQSVAFWCNPISGHATLYWYQQILGQGPKLLIQFQNNGVVDDSQLPKDRFSAERLKGVDSTLKIQPAKLEDSAVYLCASSLASSGGYEQYFGPGTRLTVT.

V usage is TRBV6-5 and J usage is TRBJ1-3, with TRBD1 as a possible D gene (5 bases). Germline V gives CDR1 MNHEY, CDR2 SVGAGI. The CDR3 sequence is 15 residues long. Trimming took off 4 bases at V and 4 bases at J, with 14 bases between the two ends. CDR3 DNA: TGTGCCAGCAGTTTAGCCGCAGGGTCAGGAAACACCATATATTTT. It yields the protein CASSLAAGSGNTIYF.

As DNA, the CDR3 is TGTGCCAGCCGGTCTGGGGGCACTGGTGACTATGGCTACACCTTC. It specifies CASRSGGTGDYGYTF. The genes are TRBV27 and TRBJ1-2; a possible D gene is TRBD1 (6 bases). V was cut by 8 bases and J by 3 bases, with 19 bases left in between. Germline V CDR1 and CDR2: MNHEY, SMNVEV (reference sequence). The CDR3 consists of 15 residues.

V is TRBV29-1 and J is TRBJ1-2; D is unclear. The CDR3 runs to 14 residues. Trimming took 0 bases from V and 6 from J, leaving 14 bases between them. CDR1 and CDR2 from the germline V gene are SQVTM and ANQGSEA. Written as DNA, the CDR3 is TGCAGCGTTGAAGATCCCCACCCGCCGGATGGCTACACCTTC. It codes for CSVEDPHPPDGYTF.

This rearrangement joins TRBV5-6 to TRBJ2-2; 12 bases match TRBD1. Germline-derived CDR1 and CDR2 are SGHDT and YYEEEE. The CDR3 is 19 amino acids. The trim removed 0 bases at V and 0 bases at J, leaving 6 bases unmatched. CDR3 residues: CASSLVIGTGGANTGELFF. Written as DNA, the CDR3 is TGTGCCAGCAGCTTGGTGATAGGGACAGGGGGCGCGAACACCGGGGAGCTGTTTTTT.

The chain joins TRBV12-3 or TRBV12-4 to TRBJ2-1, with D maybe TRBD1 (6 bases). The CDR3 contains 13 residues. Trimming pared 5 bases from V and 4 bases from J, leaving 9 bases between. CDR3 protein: CASSTTGYNEQFF. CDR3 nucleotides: TGTGCCAGCAGTACAACAGGGTACAATGAGCAGTTCTTC.

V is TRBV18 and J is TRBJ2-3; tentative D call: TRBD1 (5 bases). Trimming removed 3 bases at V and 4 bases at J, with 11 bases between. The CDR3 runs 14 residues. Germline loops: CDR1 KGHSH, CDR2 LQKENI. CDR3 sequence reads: CASSPQGAADTQYF. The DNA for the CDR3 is TGTGCCAGCTCACCCCAAGGGGCGGCAGATACGCAGTATTTT.